The 21 T cell receptor beta chains below all came from one sample that was sequenced in a study of Ad26.COV2.S vaccination and SARS-CoV-2 variants. Treatment defined: roughly 20 received Ad26.COV2.S at low or high dose, single or two shots; several received placebo; per-sample allocation not given. Following the first vaccine or placebo injection, samples were taken on day 63. Produced via immunoSEQ multiplex PCR; TCRdb's table is partial and in-frame only. The repertoire holds some 340,000 clones, around four fifths seen once, with 2% to 2.5% in the top ten. The sample here was peripheral blood, taken in a trial of Ad26.COV2.S vaccine versus placebo. Receptor source: a person aged 18-60 years who received the Ad26.COV2.S COVID-19 vaccine or a placebo.

The V and J genes are TRBV10-3 and TRBJ1-4; no reliable D call. This CDR3 region has 15 residues. Trimming left V 0 bases short and J 10 bases short, with 15 bases between. CDR1 ENHRY and CDR2 SYGVKD come from the germline V gene. The CDR3 DNA reads as TGTGCCATCAGTGAGTCGGACCTAGCATCATCAAAACTGTTTTTT. This encodes CAISESDLASSKLFF.

This chain joins TRBV2 and TRBJ1-5; TRBD1 is a possible D gene (5 bases). The V gene's germline CDR1 is SNHLY and CDR2 FYNNEI. V was clipped by 7 bases and J by 3 bases, with 10 bases between them. The CDR3 contains 13 residues. The CDR3 is CASNDRINQPQHF. DNA of the CDR3: TGTGCCAGCAATGACAGAATCAATCAGCCCCAGCATTTT.

The chain is built from TRBV6-1 and TRBJ1-2; D is uncertain. The CDR3 covers 14 residues. Germline assignment: CDR1 MNHNS and CDR2 SASEGT. V lost 2 bases, J lost 4 bases, and 11 bases lay in between. In nucleotides, the CDR3 is TGTGCCAGCAGTGAATCGGGCCTGATCTATGGCTACACCTTC. This codes for CASSESGLIYGYTF.

The chain employs TRBV3-1 (or the pseudogene TRBV3-2) and TRBJ1-2; D may be TRBD1 (6 bases). The CDR3 spans 14 residues. With 8 bases removed from V and 8 bases from J, the gap between germline ends came to 21 bases. Germline CDR1 reads LGHDT; CDR2 reads YNNKEL (reference sequence). CDR3 in amino acids: CASATGTSRGGYTF. Here the CDR3 DNA reads TGTGCCAGCGCGACCGGGACATCCCGAGGGGGCTACACCTTC.

The V and J genes are TRBV27 and TRBJ1-6; tentatively, D is TRBD1 (5 bases). The germline gives CDR1 MNHEY, CDR2 SMNVEV (reference sequence). The germline V and J ends were trimmed by 6 bases and 10 bases, with 19 bases remaining between them. The CDR3 runs 15 residues. CDR3 DNA: TGTGCCAGCAGGGGCATAGGGTCCTGGGGGTCACCCCTCCACTTT. Residues: CASRGIGSWGSPLHF.

The rearrangement joins TRBV6-5 to TRBJ1-2, with a weak D call TRBD1 (5 bases). The CDR3 length is 16 residues. Trimming shortened V by 2 bases and J by 3 bases, and 16 bases separated the two germline ends. Germline loops: CDR1 MNHEY, CDR2 SVGAGI. The CDR3 DNA reads as TGTGCCAGCAGTTACCCCGCCGGTGGGGGAGACTATGGCTACACCTTC. This sequence encodes CASSYPAGGGDYGYTF.

The chain uses TRBV2 and TRBJ2-4, with D tentatively TRBD2 (5 bases). V was clipped by 8 bases and J by 0 bases, with 14 bases between them. CDR3 length: 15 residues. CDR1 is SNHLY and CDR2 is FYNNEI in the germline V gene. Here the CDR3 reads CASRGDTLAKNIQYF. The CDR3 nucleotides are TGTGCCAGCCGGGGAGATACTCTAGCCAAAAACATTCAGTACTTC.

This chain joins TRBV9 and TRBJ2-5; D is perhaps TRBD1 (5 bases). Trimming took 8 bases from V and 2 from J, leaving 19 bases between them. The V gene's germline CDR1 is SGDLS and CDR2 YYNGEE. This CDR3 region has 15 residues. The CDR3 bases are TGTGCCAGTAAGGTTCCAGGGCCCCGACAAGAGACCCAGTACTTC. It translates to CASKVPGPRQETQYF.

A single count supports this clone. This chain links TRBV14 with TRBJ2-1; D not resolved. The ends were cut back, 4 bases at V and 9 bases at J, with 16 bases in the middle. Per germline, CDR1 SGHDN and CDR2 FVKESK. The CDR3 covers 14 residues. CDR3 DNA: TGTGCCAGCAGCCTAATTGGACCCTTTGGTGAGCAGTTCTTC. As protein: CASSLIGPFGEQFF.

The rearrangement uses TRBV7-9 and TRBJ2-5; 13 nucleotides agree with TRBD2. CDR1 and CDR2 (germline): SEHNR, FQNEAQ (reference sequence). There are 16 residues in the CDR3. V lost 5 bases to trimming and J lost 5 bases; unmatched junction nucleotides: 8. The CDR3 DNA reads TGTGCCAGCAGCAAATCGGGGACTAGCGGGGTCGAGACCCAGTACTTC. This codes for CASSKSGTSGVETQYF.

The CDR3 protein is CASKGQLNTEAFF. The CDR3 DNA sequence: TGTGCCAGCAAGGGACAACTGAACACTGAAGCTTTCTTT. This chain connects TRBV6-5 to TRBJ1-1, with D tentatively TRBD1 (6 bases). The V gene's germline CDR1 is MNHEY and CDR2 SVGAGI. The CDR3 has 13 amino acids. The V and J ends lost 7 bases and 0 bases respectively, with 9 bases between them.

The chain is built from TRBV13 and TRBJ2-3, with D perhaps TRBD2 (6 bases). The V end was cut by 4 bases, the J end by 3 bases, with 14 bases between. The CDR3 loop spans 15 amino acids. The germline gives CDR1 PRHDT, CDR2 FYEKMQ (reference sequence). CDR3 in amino acids: CASSSWGRRTDTQYF. The DNA for the CDR3 is TGTGCCAGCAGCTCCTGGGGGAGGAGAACAGATACGCAGTATTTT.

The chain combines TRBV6-5 with TRBJ2-7, with 8 bases matching TRBD2. The V segment lost 7 bases and the J segment 4 bases; nucleotides outside the gene matches: 12. The CDR3 length is 15 residues. The germline gives CDR1 MNHEY, CDR2 SVGAGI. The CDR3 DNA is TGTGCCAGCAATGGTAGCGGGACTACTACATACGAGCAGTACTTC. This encodes CASNGSGTTTYEQYF.

The rearrangement joins TRBV19 to TRBJ1-1; TRBD1 might be the D (5 bases). Germline V gene data show CDR1 as LNHDA and CDR2 as SQIVND (reference sequence). Trimming pared 2 bases from V and 3 bases from J, leaving 10 bases between. The CDR3 is 14 residues long. CDR3 protein: CASSIQGGDTEAFF. CDR3 nucleotides: TGTGCCAGTAGTATACAAGGAGGGGACACTGAAGCTTTCTTT.

This clone has a single count. V gene TRBV19 combines with J gene TRBJ2-1, with 8 bases matching TRBD1. Germline trimming cut 6 bases from V and 4 bases from J; bases unmatched to any gene: 8. Looked up from germline, CDR1 is LNHDA and CDR2 is SQIVND (reference sequence). The CDR3 contains 15 residues. The CDR3 DNA is TGTGCCAGTAGCCTGGACAGGGTCGGGTACAATGAGCAGTTCTTC. Its translation is CASSLDRVGYNEQFF.

The gene calls are TRBV4-1 and TRBJ2-2; 8 bases line up with TRBD2. Germline V lookup: CDR1 MGHRA, CDR2 YSYEKL. CDR3 length equals 13 residues. Unmatched junction bases numbered 2, after V lost 5 bases and J lost 6 bases. This chain's CDR3 is CASSSSGPGELFF. Written as DNA, the CDR3 is TGCGCCAGCAGCTCTAGCGGGCCCGGGGAGCTGTTTTTT.

The V and J genes are TRBV7-9 and TRBJ2-2; no reliable D call. The CDR3 is made up of 15 amino acids. The V end was cut by 1 base, the J end by 6 bases, with 12 bases between. CDR1 is SEHNR and CDR2 is FQNEAQ in the germline V gene (reference sequence). CDR3 loop: CASSLVGSRSGELFF. Here the CDR3 DNA reads TGTGCCAGCAGCTTAGTAGGCAGTAGATCCGGGGAGCTGTTTTTT.

Comment on this clone: This specimen includes other DNA sequences encoding the same CDR3. The genes are TRBV28 and TRBJ2-3; 9 bases fit TRBD1. The CDR3 runs 15 residues. The junction had 8 bases not matched to a gene; V was cut back by 6 bases and J by 4 bases. CDR1 and CDR2 (germline): MDHEN, SYDVKM. The CDR3 loop reads CASSLTGGSADTQYF. The CDR3 region has the DNA TGTGCCAGCAGCTTGACAGGGGGGAGCGCAGATACGCAGTATTTT.

J is TRBJ1-6 and V is TRBV5-1; D is possibly TRBD1 (6 bases). V lost 4 bases and J lost 14, with 16 bases in between. From germline, CDR1 is SGHRS and CDR2 YFSETQ. CDR3 length equals 13 residues. The CDR3 region has the DNA TGCGCCAGCAGCCCCGGACAGACCAACACCCTCCACTTT. Its translation: CASSPGQTNTLHF.

The chain is built from TRBV25-1 and TRBJ1-1, with D perhaps TRBD1 (5 bases). Germline V lookup: CDR1 MGHDK, CDR2 SYGVNS. The CDR3 is made up of 14 amino acids. Trimming took 1 base from V and 4 from J, leaving 10 bases between them. The CDR3 DNA is TGTGCCAGCAGTGAATCGGGGGGGGTCACTGAAGCTTTCTTT. Protein product: CASSESGGVTEAFF.

The genes are TRBV29-1 and TRBJ1-1; D is unresolved. The CDR3 length is 12 residues. From germline, CDR1 is SQVTM and CDR2 ANQGSEA. Trimming stripped 3 bases from V and 6 bases from J, with 11 bases between. The CDR3 spells CSVESGSAEAFF. In DNA, the CDR3 is TGCAGCGTTGAGAGCGGGAGCGCTGAAGCTTTCTTT.